This T cell receptor (beta chain) emerged from a study of blood T cell repertoires in COVID-19. As processed by the authors: Scientists estimated how many nucleated cells there were by amplifying reference gene primers. Only in-frame clones appear in the TCRdb table, and some are missing; sequencing was by immunoSEQ multiplex PCR. V and J calls and clone size are copied from that table; D and trimming were computed from the DNA. The sample has about 96,000 clones; about 87% are singletons. The V gene's germline CDR1 is SGHNT and CDR2 YYREEE (reference sequence). The V segment lost 3 bases and the J segment 10 bases; nucleotides outside the gene matches: 18. The CDR3 has 16 amino acids.

The chain employs TRBV5-4 and TRBJ1-1; TRBD1 agrees at 7 bases. Material: peripheral blood. The clonotype was recovered from a human donor with COVID-19, enrolled during active disease. The donor label of this sample is uncertain. The CDR3 bases are TGTGCCAGCAGCTCCGTCGCGGGTGTAGGGGGCCGAGGAGCTTTCTTT. This translates into CASSSVAGVGGRGAFF.